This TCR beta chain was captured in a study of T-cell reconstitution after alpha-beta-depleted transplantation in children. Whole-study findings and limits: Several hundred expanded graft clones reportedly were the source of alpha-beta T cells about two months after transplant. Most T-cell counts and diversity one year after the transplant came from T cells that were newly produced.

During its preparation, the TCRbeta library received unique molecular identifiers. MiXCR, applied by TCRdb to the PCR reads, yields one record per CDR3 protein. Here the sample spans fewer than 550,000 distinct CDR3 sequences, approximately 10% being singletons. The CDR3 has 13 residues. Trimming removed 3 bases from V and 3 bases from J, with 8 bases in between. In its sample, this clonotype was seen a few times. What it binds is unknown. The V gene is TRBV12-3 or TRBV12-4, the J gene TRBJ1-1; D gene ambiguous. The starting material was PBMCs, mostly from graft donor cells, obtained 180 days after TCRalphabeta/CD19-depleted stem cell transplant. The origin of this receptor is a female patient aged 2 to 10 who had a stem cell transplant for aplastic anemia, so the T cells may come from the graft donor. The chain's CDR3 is CASSFHGDTEAFF. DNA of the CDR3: TGTGCCAGCAGTTTTCACGGGGACACTGAAGCTTTCTTT.